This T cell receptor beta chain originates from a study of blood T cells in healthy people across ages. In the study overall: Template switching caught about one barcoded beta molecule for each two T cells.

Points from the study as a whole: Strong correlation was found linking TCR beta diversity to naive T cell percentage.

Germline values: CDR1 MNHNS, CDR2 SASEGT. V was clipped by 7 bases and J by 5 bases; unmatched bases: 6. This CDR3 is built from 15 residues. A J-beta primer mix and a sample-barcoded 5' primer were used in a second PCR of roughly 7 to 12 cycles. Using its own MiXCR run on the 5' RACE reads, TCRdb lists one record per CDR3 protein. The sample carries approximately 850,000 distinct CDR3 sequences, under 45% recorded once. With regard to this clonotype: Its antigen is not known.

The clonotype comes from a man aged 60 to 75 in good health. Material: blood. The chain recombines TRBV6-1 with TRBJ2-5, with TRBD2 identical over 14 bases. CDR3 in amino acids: CASKRTSGGTETQYF. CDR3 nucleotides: TGTGCCAGCAAGCGGACTAGCGGGGGGACGGAGACCCAGTACTTC.